Following are 14 T cell receptor beta chains from one sample sequenced in a study of pediatric ulcerative colitis. Produced via immunoSEQ multiplex PCR; TCRdb's table is partial and in-frame only. The repertoire has 35,000 to 45,000 clones, around four fifths of them found once; the top ten carry about 23%. The sequencing input was blood. The receptor set was obtained from a girl aged 10 to 17 with moderate ulcerative colitis.

V gene TRBV6-5 combines with J gene TRBJ2-3; TRBD2 aligns across 9 bases. After removal of 0 bases from V and 6 bases from J, the junction contained 7 bases not matched to a gene. CDR3 size: 16 residues. Germline V gene lookup returns CDR1 MNHEY and CDR2 SVGAGI. For the CDR3, the DNA is TGTGCCAGCAGTTACTCGAAGGCTAGCGGGATCGATACGCAGTATTTT. Translation: CASSYSKASGIDTQYF.

The chain uses TRBV30 and TRBJ2-1; D unclear. V lost 3 bases to trimming and J lost 4 bases, with 10 bases between them. CDR3 size: 13 residues. Germline CDR1 GTSNPN, CDR2 SVGIG (reference sequence). The CDR3 spells CAWSVTGYNEQFF. DNA of the CDR3: TGTGCCTGGAGCGTGACTGGGTACAATGAGCAGTTCTTC.

This clone was counted only a few times. This chain uses TRBV15 with TRBJ2-1; D is perhaps TRBD1 (5 bases). The germline V gene has CDR1 LNHNV and CDR2 YYDKDF (reference sequence). This CDR3 contains 14 residues. Trimming shortened V by 4 bases and J by 8 bases, and 15 bases separated the two germline ends. In nucleotides, the CDR3 is TGTGCCACCAGCACAAACCTCAGGGATCATGAGCAGTTCTTC. This sequence encodes CATSTNLRDHEQFF.

The chain uses TRBV18 and TRBJ2-7; 10 bases line up with TRBD2. The junction had 5 bases not matched to a gene; V was cut back by 2 bases and J by 1 base. CDR1 is KGHSH and CDR2 is LQKENI in the germline V gene. This CDR3 contains 16 residues. The chain's CDR3 is CASSPSQREGSYEQYF. CDR3 coding DNA: TGTGCCAGCTCACCATCGCAGCGGGAGGGATCCTACGAGCAGTACTTC.

The gene calls are TRBV6-5 and TRBJ2-3, with TRBD2 as a possible D gene (5 bases). This CDR3 contains 15 residues. Trimming took 0 bases from V and 3 from J, leaving 10 bases between them. Looked up from germline, CDR1 is MNHEY and CDR2 is SVGAGI. The CDR3 DNA is TGTGCCAGCAGTTACTCCCGGGATTTGACAGATACGCAGTATTTT. It translates to CASSYSRDLTDTQYF.

The J gene is TRBJ2-3, the V gene TRBV5-4; maybe TRBD1 (6 bases). Germline V lookup: CDR1 SGHNT, CDR2 YYREEE (reference sequence). The CDR3 totals 15 residues. Trimming removed 5 bases from V and 0 bases from J, with 13 bases in between. The CDR3: CASRPGGTSTDTQYF. The CDR3 DNA is TGTGCCAGCAGGCCTGGGGGCACTAGCACAGATACGCAGTATTTT.

The CDR3 sequence is CASSLVTETQYF. CDR3 sequence (DNA): TGTGCCAGCAGTCTAGTAACGGAGACCCAGTACTTC. The rearrangement uses TRBV6-5 and TRBJ2-5, with D uncertain. V was shortened by 5 bases and J by 5 bases, with 9 bases between the two germline ends. The germline CDR1 and CDR2 sequences are MNHEY and SVGAGI. The CDR3 covers 12 residues.

The chain employs TRBV30 and TRBJ2-6; D gene uncertain. The V end was cut by 4 bases, the J end by 9 bases, with 10 bases between. This CDR3 contains 12 residues. Germline V gene data show CDR1 as GTSNPN and CDR2 as SVGIG (reference sequence). Here the CDR3 DNA reads TGTGCCTGGACGGCTCCCGGCAACGTCCTGACTTTC. Translated, it gives CAWTAPGNVLTF.

A few counts support this clone. The chain uses TRBV4-1 and TRBJ1-1; D is unresolved. V was clipped by 6 bases and J by 0 bases, with 14 bases between them. CDR1 MGHRA and CDR2 YSYEKL come from the germline V gene. The CDR3 runs to 15 residues. CDR3 amino acids: CASSLKEGVNTEAFF. The CDR3 DNA follows: TGCGCCAGCAGTTTGAAGGAGGGTGTGAACACTGAAGCTTTCTTT.

This rearrangement joins TRBV5-6 to TRBJ2-1; TRBD2 agrees at 14 bases. CDR3 length: 19 amino acids. The V segment lost 1 base and the J segment 1 base; nucleotides outside the gene matches: 7. Per the germline V gene, CDR1 is SGHDT and CDR2 is YYEEEE. CDR3 sequence: CASSLWPGLAGESYNEQFF. CDR3 nucleotides: TGTGCCAGCAGCTTGTGGCCGGGACTAGCGGGGGAGTCCTACAATGAGCAGTTCTTC.

The rearrangement joins TRBV7-9 to TRBJ2-7; a possible D gene is TRBD2 (6 bases). The CDR3 is 14 amino acids. The germline V and J ends were trimmed by 0 bases and 3 bases, with 9 bases remaining between them. Germline V gene data show CDR1 as SEHNR and CDR2 as FQNEAQ (reference sequence). This CDR3 reads CASSLAQEGYEQYF. The CDR3 nucleotides are TGTGCCAGCAGCTTAGCGCAGGAGGGCTACGAGCAGTACTTC. The full variable domain, completed using reference TRBV7-9 and TRBJ2-7, is DTGVSQNPRHKITKRGQNVTFRCDPISEHNRLYWYRQTLGQGPEFLTYFQNEAQLEKSRLLSDRFSAERPKGSFSTLEIQRTEQGDSAMYLCASSLAQEGYEQYFGPGTRLTVT.

This chain connects TRBV6-5 to TRBJ1-5, with 9 bases lining up with TRBD1. Germline V lookup: CDR1 MNHEY, CDR2 SVGAGI. V shed 5 bases, J shed 5 bases, and the junction held 4 bases outside the gene matches. The CDR3 has 14 residues. CDR3 loop: CASSRTGADQPQHF. CDR3 DNA sequence: TGTGCCAGCAGTCGGACAGGGGCCGATCAGCCCCAGCATTTT.

This rearrangement joins TRBV7-2 to TRBJ2-5, with no clear D. Germline CDR1 and CDR2: SGHTA and FQGNSA. The CDR3 totals 11 residues. The germline V and J ends were trimmed by 3 bases and 2 bases, with 1 base remaining between them. The CDR3 DNA reads as TGTGCCAGCAGCTTTCAAGAGACCCAGTACTTC. It is translated as CASSFQETQYF.

This clone was counted only a few times. The chain combines TRBV2 with TRBJ1-2; 7 bases align to TRBD1. The junction had 5 bases not matched to a gene; V was cut back by 10 bases and J by 0 bases. This CDR3 is 13 amino acids long. Germline CDR1 reads SNHLY; CDR2 reads FYNNEI. This chain's CDR3 is CATRDRANYGYTF. CDR3 sequence (DNA): TGTGCCACCAGGGACAGAGCTAACTATGGCTACACCTTC.